The T cell receptor (beta chain) under discussion was sequenced for a study of radiation and T cells in renal cell carcinoma. The ends were cut back, 8 bases at V and 7 bases at J, with 24 bases in the middle. Germline V gene sequence: CDR1 SGHTA, CDR2 FQGNSA. This CDR3 comprises 15 residues. Turning to this clone: No antigen is known for it.

The time point here: blood 4 weeks post-SBRT, at nephrectomy. Treatment reported: 15 Gy SBRT to primary tumor, nephrectomy 4 weeks later. Overall study results and limits: Top tumor clonotypes rose in blood 2 weeks post-radiation, then contracted.

Generated by immunoSEQ multiplex PCR, the TCRdb table keeps only in-frame clones and is missing some. The table records about 86,000 clones, just under 85% of them present only once. Sequencing used blood, obtained from a patient whose treatment included radiotherapy and nephrectomy. The TCR originated in a man aged 50-59 years with renal cell carcinoma. J is TRBJ2-7 and V is TRBV7-2; D is possibly TRBD2 (5 bases). CDR3 sequence reads: CASGRRPGLAREQYF. Here the CDR3 DNA reads TGTGCCAGCGGCCGTCGGCCGGGGTTAGCTCGGGAGCAGTACTTC.